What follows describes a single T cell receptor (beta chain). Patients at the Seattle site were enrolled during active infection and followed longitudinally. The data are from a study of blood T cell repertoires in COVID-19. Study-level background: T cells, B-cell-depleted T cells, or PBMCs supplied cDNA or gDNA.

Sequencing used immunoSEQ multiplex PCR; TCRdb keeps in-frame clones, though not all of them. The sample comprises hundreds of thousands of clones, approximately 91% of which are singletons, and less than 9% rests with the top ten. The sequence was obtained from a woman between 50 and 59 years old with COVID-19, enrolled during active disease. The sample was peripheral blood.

CDR3 region: CASSEARWTNEAFF. The CDR3, as DNA: TGTGCCAGCAGTGAAGCCAGGTGGACTAATGAAGCTTTCTTT. This rearrangement joins TRBV2 to TRBJ1-1; D call uncertain. The V and J ends lost 0 bases and 7 bases respectively, with 12 bases between them. CDR1 is SNHLY, CDR2 FYNNEI, per germline. CDR3 length equals 14 residues.